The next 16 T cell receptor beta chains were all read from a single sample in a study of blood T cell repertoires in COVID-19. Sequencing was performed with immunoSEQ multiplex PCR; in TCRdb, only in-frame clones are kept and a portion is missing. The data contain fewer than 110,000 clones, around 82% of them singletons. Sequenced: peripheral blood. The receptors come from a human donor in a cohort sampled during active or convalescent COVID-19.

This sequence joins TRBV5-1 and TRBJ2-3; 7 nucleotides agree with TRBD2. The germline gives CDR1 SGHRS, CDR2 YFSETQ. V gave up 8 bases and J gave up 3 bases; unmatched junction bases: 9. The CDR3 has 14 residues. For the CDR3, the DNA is TGCGCCAGTGAGCGGGGCGGGATGACAGATACGCAGTATTTT. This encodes CASERGGMTDTQYF. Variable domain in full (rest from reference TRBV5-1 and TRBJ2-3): KAGVTQTPRYLIKTRGQQVTLSCSPISGHRSVSWYQQTPGQGLQFLFEYFSETQRNKGNFPGRFSGRQFSNSRSEMNVSTLELGDSALYLCASERGGMTDTQYFGPGTRLTVL.

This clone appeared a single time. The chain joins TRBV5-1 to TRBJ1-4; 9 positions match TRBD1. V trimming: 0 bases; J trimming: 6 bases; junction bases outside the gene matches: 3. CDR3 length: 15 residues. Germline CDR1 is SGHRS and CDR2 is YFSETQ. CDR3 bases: TGCGCCAGCAGCTTGGCTACAGGGGGCCATGAAAAACTGTTTTTT. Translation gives CASSLATGGHEKLFF.

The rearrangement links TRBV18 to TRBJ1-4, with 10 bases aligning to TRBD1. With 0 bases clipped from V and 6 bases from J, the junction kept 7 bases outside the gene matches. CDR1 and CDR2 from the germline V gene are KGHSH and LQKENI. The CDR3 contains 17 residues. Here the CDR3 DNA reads TGTGCCAGCTCACCACCGGGCTCCGGGACAGGGGATGAAAAACTGTTTTTT. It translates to CASSPPGSGTGDEKLFF.

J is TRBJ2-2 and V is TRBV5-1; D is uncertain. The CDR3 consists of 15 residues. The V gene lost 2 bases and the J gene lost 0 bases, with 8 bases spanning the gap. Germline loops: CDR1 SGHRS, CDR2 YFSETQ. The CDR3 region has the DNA TGCGCCAGCAGCTTTCGAACAGCGAACACCGGGGAGCTGTTTTTT. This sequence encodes CASSFRTANTGELFF.

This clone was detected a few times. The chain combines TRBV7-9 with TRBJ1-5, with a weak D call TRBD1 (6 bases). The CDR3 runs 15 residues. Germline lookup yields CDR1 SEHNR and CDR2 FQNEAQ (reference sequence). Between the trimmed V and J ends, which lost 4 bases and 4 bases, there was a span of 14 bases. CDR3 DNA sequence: TGTGCCAGCAGCTCATCTAACAGGGAGAATCAGCCCCAGCATTTT. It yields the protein CASSSSNRENQPQHF.

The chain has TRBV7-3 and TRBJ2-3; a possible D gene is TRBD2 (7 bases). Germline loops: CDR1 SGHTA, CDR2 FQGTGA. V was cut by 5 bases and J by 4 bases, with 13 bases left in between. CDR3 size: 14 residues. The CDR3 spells CASSNPGGADTQYF. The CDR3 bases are TGTGCCAGCAGCAACCCGGGGGGCGCAGATACGCAGTATTTT.

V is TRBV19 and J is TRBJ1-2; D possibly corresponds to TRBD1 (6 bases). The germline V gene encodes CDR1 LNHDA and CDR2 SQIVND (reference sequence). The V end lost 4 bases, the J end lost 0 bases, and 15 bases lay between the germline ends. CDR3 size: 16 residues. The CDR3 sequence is CASSRLTGSANYGYTF. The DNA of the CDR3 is TGTGCCAGTAGTAGACTGACAGGATCAGCTAACTATGGCTACACCTTC.

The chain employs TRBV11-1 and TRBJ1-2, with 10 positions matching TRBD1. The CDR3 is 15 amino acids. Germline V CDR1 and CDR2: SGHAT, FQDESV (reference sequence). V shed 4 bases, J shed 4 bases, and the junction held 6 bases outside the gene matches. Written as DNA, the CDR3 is TGTGCCAGCAGCTCCCAGGGACAGGGGATCTATGGCTACACCTTC. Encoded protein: CASSSQGQGIYGYTF.

For the CDR3, the DNA is TGCGCCAGCAGCCAAGACTCGCGGCCCGACACAGATACGCAGTATTTT. It codes for CASSQDSRPDTDTQYF. The chain has TRBV4-1 and TRBJ2-3; D gene unclear. The CDR3 runs 16 residues. Per the germline V gene, CDR1 is MGHRA and CDR2 is YSYEKL. V lost 0 bases, J lost 2 bases, and 12 bases lay in between.

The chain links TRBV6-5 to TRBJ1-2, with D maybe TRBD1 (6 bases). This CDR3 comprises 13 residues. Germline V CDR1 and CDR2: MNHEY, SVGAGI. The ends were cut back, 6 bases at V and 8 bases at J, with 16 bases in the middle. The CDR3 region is CASSRDTGWGYTF. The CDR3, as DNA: TGTGCCAGCAGCCGGGACACAGGATGGGGCTACACCTTC.

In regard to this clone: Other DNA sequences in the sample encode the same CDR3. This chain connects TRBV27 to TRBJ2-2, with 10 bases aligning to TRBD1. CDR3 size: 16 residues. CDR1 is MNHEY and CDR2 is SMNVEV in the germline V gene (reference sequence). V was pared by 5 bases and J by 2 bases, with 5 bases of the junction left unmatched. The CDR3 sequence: CASSPGQGGNTGELFF. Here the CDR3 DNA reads TGTGCCAGCAGTCCTGGACAGGGGGGTAACACCGGGGAGCTGTTTTTT.

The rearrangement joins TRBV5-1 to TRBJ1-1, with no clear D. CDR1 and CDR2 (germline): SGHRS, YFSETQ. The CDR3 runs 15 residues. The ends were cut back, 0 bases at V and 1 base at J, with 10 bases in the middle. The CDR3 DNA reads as TGCGCCAGCAGCTTGGACCAGAATTCGAACACTGAAGCTTTCTTT. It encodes CASSLDQNSNTEAFF.

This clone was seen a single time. In nucleotides, the CDR3 is TGTGCCTGGAGTTCGACAGGGGGCGAGCAGTACTTC. Its translation is CAWSSTGGEQYF. J is TRBJ2-7 and V is TRBV30, with 9 nucleotides matching TRBD1. The CDR3 runs 12 residues. Unmatched junction bases numbered 2, after V lost 2 bases and J lost 6 bases. In germline, CDR1 is GTSNPN, CDR2 SVGIG (reference sequence).

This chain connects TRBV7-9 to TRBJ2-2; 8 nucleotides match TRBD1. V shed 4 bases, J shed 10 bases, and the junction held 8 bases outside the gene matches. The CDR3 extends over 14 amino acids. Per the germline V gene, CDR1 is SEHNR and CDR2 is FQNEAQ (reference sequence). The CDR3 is CASSSGTGYAELFF. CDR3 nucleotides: TGTGCCAGCAGCTCCGGGACAGGATACGCGGAGCTGTTTTTT.

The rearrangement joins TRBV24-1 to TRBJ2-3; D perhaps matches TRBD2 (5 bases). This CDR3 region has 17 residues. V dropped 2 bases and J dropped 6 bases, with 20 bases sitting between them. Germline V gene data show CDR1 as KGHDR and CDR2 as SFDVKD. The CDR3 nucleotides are TGTGCCACCAGTGATTCTAGGGCCCCGGGGAGAATGGATACGCAGTATTTT. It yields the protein CATSDSRAPGRMDTQYF.

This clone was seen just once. Written as DNA, the CDR3 is TGTGCCAGCAGCCATAGCGGGCCTTCGGGCGAGCAGTACTTC. It encodes CASSHSGPSGEQYF. The V call is TRBV7-8, the J call TRBJ2-7; 7 nucleotides agree with TRBD2. Germline CDR1 and CDR2: SGHVS and FQNEAQ. J gave up 6 bases and V 5 bases, and 10 bases lay outside the gene matches. This CDR3 spans 14 amino acids.